This T cell receptor beta chain was identified during a study of shared clonotypes between healthy human individuals. About the study: Three plates each covered CD4 naive and memory; CD8 naive two, CD8 memory one. Study-wide results and caveats: Clonotypes shared by all four donors outscored non-shared clonotypes in generation probability.

Germline lookup yields CDR1 MNHEY and CDR2 SMNVEV (reference sequence). The CDR3 extends over 14 amino acids. Unmatched junction bases numbered 4, after V lost 6 bases and J lost 8 bases. CD45RO-negative, CCR7-selected cells formed the naive CD8 fraction, which excluded terminally differentiated effector memory CD45RA+ cells. In regard to this clone: Its antigen is still unknown.

The run depth of the assay was deep. Replicate PCRs run on sorted subsets employed approximately 0.2 ug DNA, tens of thousands of T cell genomes. Generated by immunoSEQ multiplex PCR, the TCRdb table keeps only in-frame clones and is missing some. The sample records 600,000 or so clones, about 95% being singletons. Sequencing was done on a sample of naive CD8+ T cells sorted from blood. The sequence derives from a woman in her twenties or thirties in good health. This sequence joins TRBV27 and TRBJ1-6, with TRBD1 matching over 10 bases. CDR3: CASSTTGGYSPLHF. The CDR3 DNA is TGTGCCAGCAGCACGACAGGGGGCTATTCACCCCTCCACTTT.